One sample yielded the 22 T cell receptor beta chains listed below, sequenced in a study of blood T cell repertoires in COVID-19. The assay was immunoSEQ multiplex PCR, and TCRdb's table has in-frame clones only and misses some. Of fewer than 40,000 clones detected, about 90% appear once; the ten largest clones hold under 6%. The source material was peripheral blood. Receptor source: a human donor in a cohort sampled during active COVID-19.

V and J are TRBV19 and TRBJ2-6, with 7 bases identical to TRBD1. The ends lost 4 bases at V and 2 bases at J; junction bases unmatched: 8. CDR1 is LNHDA and CDR2 is SQIVND in the germline V gene (reference sequence). This CDR3 has 17 amino acids. The CDR3 coding sequence is TGTGCCAGTAGTACGATACAGGGGACCCCTGGGGCCAACGTCCTGACTTTC. Protein sequence: CASSTIQGTPGANVLTF.

The chain uses TRBV10-3 and TRBJ1-1; a weak D match, TRBD1 (5 bases). Germline V CDR1 and CDR2: ENHRY, SYGVKD. Trimming took 1 base from V and 5 from J, leaving 11 bases between them. The CDR3 extends over 14 amino acids. This CDR3 is CAISEWQGGTEAFF. CDR3 coding DNA: TGTGCCATCAGTGAGTGGCAGGGAGGAACTGAAGCTTTCTTT.

This chain connects TRBV3-1 (or the pseudogene TRBV3-2) to TRBJ2-5; no definite D call. There are 12 residues in the CDR3. V dropped 1 base and J dropped 4 bases, with 4 bases sitting between them. In germline, CDR1 is LGHDT, CDR2 YNNKEL (reference sequence). The CDR3 region has the DNA TGTGCCAGCAGCCAAGTCTCAGAGACCCAGTACTTC. Amino acid sequence: CASSQVSETQYF.

This clone was counted a single time. V is TRBV7-2 and J is TRBJ2-3; 8 nucleotides line up with TRBD2. From germline, CDR1 is SGHTA and CDR2 FQGNSA. The length of the CDR3 is 14 residues. The junction had 1 base not matched to a gene; V was cut back by 4 bases and J by 1 base. The CDR3 sequence: CASSSGLGTDTQYF. The CDR3, as DNA: TGTGCCAGCAGCTCGGGACTAGGCACAGATACGCAGTATTTT.

This chain uses TRBV6-1 with TRBJ1-2, with D perhaps TRBD1 (5 bases). The CDR3 loop spans 11 amino acids. V gave up 2 bases and J gave up 8 bases, with 6 bases separating them. Germline V CDR1 and CDR2: MNHNS, SASEGT. The CDR3 reads CASSEWGGYTF. The DNA for the CDR3 is TGTGCCAGCAGTGAATGGGGCGGCTACACCTTC.

This chain uses TRBV7-8 with TRBJ1-2; D is unresolved. V lost 5 bases, J lost 4 bases, and 20 bases lay in between. The CDR3 sequence is 16 residues long. CDR1 is SGHVS and CDR2 is FQNEAQ in the germline V gene. The CDR3 DNA reads TGTGCCAGCAGCCCCGAGCGGGCCGAAACCCGCTATGGCTACACCTTC. Its protein is CASSPERAETRYGYTF. The full variable domain, with the rest looked up from reference TRBV7-8 and TRBJ1-2, is GAGVSQSPRYKVAKRGQDVALRCDPISGHVSLFWYQQALGQGPEFLTYFQNEAQLDKSGLPSDRFFAERPEGSVSTLKIQRTQQEDSAVYLCASSPERAETRYGYTFGSGTRLTVV.

The V gene is TRBV18, the J gene TRBJ1-5; tentative D call: TRBD1 (5 bases). Germline CDR1 is KGHSH and CDR2 is LQKENI. CDR3 length: 15 residues. The ends were cut back, 3 bases at V and 5 bases at J, with 14 bases in the middle. The CDR3 protein is CASSPGGWYDQPQHF. The CDR3 region has the DNA TGTGCCAGCTCACCGGGGGGGTGGTATGATCAGCCCCAGCATTTT.

V gene TRBV10-2 combines with J gene TRBJ2-3; TRBD2 aligns across 11 bases. With 6 bases clipped from V and 4 bases from J, the junction kept 6 bases outside the gene matches. The germline V gene encodes CDR1 WSHSY and CDR2 SAAADI. The CDR3 is 15 residues long. The CDR3 loop reads CASRDTSGGADTQYF. CDR3 nucleotides: TGCGCCAGCAGGGATACTAGCGGGGGTGCAGATACGCAGTATTTT.

The chain uses TRBV5-1 and TRBJ2-7; tentatively, D is TRBD2 (8 bases). With 4 bases removed from V and 0 bases from J, the gap between germline ends came to 26 bases. Germline V gene data show CDR1 as SGHRS and CDR2 as YFSETQ. The length of the CDR3 is 19 residues. The CDR3 is CASSLCYRGGRTSSYEQYV. DNA for the CDR3: TGCGCCAGCAGCCTGTGCTACAGGGGCGGGAGGACTAGCTCCTACGAGCAGTACGTC.

The CDR3 reads CASSLARNEQFF. The CDR3 DNA sequence: TGTGCCAGCAGCTTGGCTCGCAATGAGCAGTTCTTC. The chain is built from TRBV7-9 and TRBJ2-1; D remains unclear. Trimming took off 3 bases at V and 6 bases at J, with 6 bases between the two ends. Germline V CDR1 and CDR2: SEHNR, FQNEAQ (reference sequence). This CDR3 region has 12 residues.

This clone was seen a few times. The chain combines TRBV11-3 with TRBJ1-1, with a possible D match to TRBD1 (5 bases). The CDR3 runs to 14 residues. V lost 0 bases, J lost 10 bases, and 15 bases lay in between. Germline assignment: CDR1 SGHNT and CDR2 YENEEA. The CDR3 sequence is CASSLESRGDSAFF. CDR3 nucleotide sequence: TGTGCCAGCAGCTTAGAGTCGCGAGGGGACTCAGCTTTCTTT.

The chain carries TRBV4-3 and TRBJ1-2; TRBD1 might be the D (5 bases). CDR1 and CDR2 (germline): LGHNA, YSLEER. The CDR3 is 14 amino acids. V lost 4 bases and J 5 bases, leaving 14 bases between the germline ends. The CDR3 sequence is CASSRGLATYGYTF. The CDR3 DNA reads as TGCGCCAGCAGCCGGGGACTAGCCACTTATGGCTACACCTTC.

The rearrangement uses TRBV29-1 and TRBJ1-2, with D maybe TRBD1 (6 bases). The CDR3 has 17 residues. Per germline, CDR1 SQVTM and CDR2 ANQGSEA. V dropped 4 bases and J dropped 5 bases, with 26 bases sitting between them. CDR3 sequence reads: CSVGDNLRTATLYGYTF. DNA of the CDR3: TGCAGCGTTGGGGACAACCTTCGGACAGCTACCTTATATGGCTACACCTTC.

This chain uses TRBV27 with TRBJ2-3; TRBD2 matches at 7 bases. The length of the CDR3 is 14 residues. Germline V CDR1 and CDR2: MNHEY, SMNVEV (reference sequence). Trimming at V came to 6 bases and at J to 5 bases, leaving 8 bases not matched to a gene. The CDR3 nucleotides are TGTGCCAGCAGGCGGGACTACCGAGAAGATACGCAGTATTTT. The encoded protein is CASRRDYREDTQYF.

The chain employs TRBV9 and TRBJ2-3; D is perhaps TRBD2 (6 bases). V was clipped by 0 bases and J by 8 bases, with 13 bases between them. This CDR3 has 14 amino acids. CDR1 SGDLS and CDR2 YYNGEE come from the germline V gene. In nucleotides, the CDR3 is TGTGCCAGCAGCGTAGAGGGAGGTCAGGGTACGCAGTATTTT. Translation: CASSVEGGQGTQYF.

This chain joins TRBV7-2 and TRBJ2-3, with a possible D match to TRBD2 (6 bases). The CDR3 is 16 amino acids. CDR1 and CDR2 from the germline V gene are SGHTA and FQGNSA. Trimming removed 5 bases at V and 1 base at J, with 16 bases between. The CDR3 bases are TGTGCCAGCAGCAGGCTAACGGGAGTAGGCACAGATACGCAGTATTTT. As protein: CASSRLTGVGTDTQYF.

The chain recombines TRBV6-5 with TRBJ1-5; TRBD1 matches 7 bases. Germline V CDR1 and CDR2: MNHEY, SVGAGI. J lost 7 bases, V lost 6 bases, and 9 bases had no gene match. The CDR3 sequence is 14 residues long. The CDR3 protein is CASSPTGVWQPQHF. The CDR3 coding sequence is TGTGCCAGCAGCCCCACAGGGGTATGGCAGCCCCAGCATTTT.

A single count supports this clone. J is TRBJ1-2 and V is TRBV6-6; D is perhaps TRBD1 (6 bases). V lost 4 bases and J 3 bases, leaving 15 bases between the germline ends. Per the germline V gene, CDR1 is MNHNY and CDR2 is SVGAGI (reference sequence). This CDR3 contains 15 residues. CDR3: CASSFHRVIDYGYTF. The DNA for the CDR3 is TGTGCCAGCAGTTTCCACAGGGTTATTGACTATGGCTACACCTTC.

The chain has TRBV24-1 and TRBJ2-1, with 10 nucleotides matching TRBD2. The CDR3 sequence is 16 residues long. Germline-derived CDR1 and CDR2 are KGHDR and SFDVKD. The junction had 6 bases not matched to a gene; V was cut back by 4 bases and J by 4 bases. CDR3 amino acids: CATSDFSSGRYNEQFF. CDR3 DNA sequence: TGTGCCACCAGTGACTTTTCTAGCGGGAGATACAATGAGCAGTTCTTC.

Here the CDR3 reads CASSLDRVQETQYF. CDR3 in DNA: TGTGCCAGCTCACTCGACAGGGTTCAAGAGACCCAGTACTTC. The gene calls are TRBV18 and TRBJ2-5; TRBD1 aligns across 7 bases. Germline loops: CDR1 KGHSH, CDR2 LQKENI. Trimming took 4 bases from V and 2 from J; bases not matched to a gene: 4. The CDR3 runs 14 residues.

The chain is built from TRBV18 and TRBJ2-7, with 9 bases that match TRBD2. The CDR3 has 15 amino acids. In germline, CDR1 is KGHSH, CDR2 LQKENI. After removal of 4 bases from V and 7 bases from J, the junction contained 11 bases not matched to a gene. Written as DNA, the CDR3 is TGTGCCAGCTCACGTAATAGCGGGAGAGGGAGAGAGCAGTACGTC. This encodes CASSRNSGRGREQYV.

CDR3 loop: CASRPPGNYGYTF. The CDR3 bases are TGCGCCAGCAGACCCCCGGGAAACTATGGCTACACCTTC. The V gene is TRBV5-1, the J gene TRBJ1-2; unclear D gene. V lost 5 bases and J lost 2, with 10 bases in between. The CDR3 sequence is 13 residues long. CDR1 and CDR2 (germline): SGHRS, YFSETQ.